A selection of T cell receptor beta chains follows, all from one sample in a study of T cells in Graves' hyperthyroidism and ophthalmopathy. MiXCR, run by TCRdb on the multiplex PCR reads, gives a single entry per CDR3 protein. The table includes around 490,000 distinct CDR3 sequences, just under 20% detected once. Material for sequencing was blood. The receptors here all came from a man between 35 and 55 years old with Graves' ophthalmopathy. The CDR3 runs from the conserved cysteine through the conserved F or W. Fields, in order: clone size, D gene, V gene, J gene, CDR3 protein, CDR3 DNA. A D gene is named only where the DNA matches it firmly. Clone size is given for some rows only: seen once, a few or many times, or a class if the clone is expanded.

NA,TRBD1,TRBV5-8,TRBJ2-3,CASSPRTGGITDTQYF,TGTGCCAGCAGCCCCAGGACAGGGGGTATCACAGATACGCAGTATTTT
NA,TRBD1,TRBV19,TRBJ2-7,CASSMLDRGYEQYF,TGTGCCAGTAGTATGTTAGACAGGGGTTACGAGCAGTACTTC
NA,TRBD2,TRBV7-2,TRBJ2-1,CASRRSGGLNEQFF,TGTGCCAGCAGACGTAGCGGGGGACTCAATGAGCAGTTCTTC
many,NA,TRBV18,TRBJ1-1,CASSPPWGHTEAFF,TGTGCCAGCTCACCACCGTGGGGTCACACTGAAGCTTTCTTT
many,TRBD2,TRBV11-1,TRBJ2-2,CASSSPAGGRTGELFF,TGTGCCAGCAGTTCTCCAGCGGGAGGAAGGACCGGGGAGCTGTTTTTT
NA,NA,TRBV30,TRBJ2-7,CAWSHGGRGLDEQYF,TGTGCCTGGAGTCACGGGGGCCGAGGGTTGGACGAGCAGTACTTC
few,NA,TRBV28,TRBJ2-1,CASSTLGAGEKFF,TGTGCCAGCAGTACACTGGGGGCAGGGGAAAAGTTCTTC
NA,NA,TRBV6-2/TRBV6-3,TRBJ2-7,CATQLDSISYEQYF,TGTGCCACCCAACTCGATTCTATTTCCTACGAGCAGTACTTC
NA,NA,TRBV18,TRBJ1-6,CASSHLFGPGGYNSPLHF,TGTGCCAGCTCACATCTTTTTGGGCCCGGGGGGTATAATTCACCCCTCCACTTT
NA,NA,TRBV18,TRBJ2-2,CASSPSTGNTGELFF,TGTGCCAGCTCACCATCGACAGGGAACACCGGGGAGCTGTTTTTT
NA,TRBD2,TRBV27,TRBJ2-3,CASSSLAEDTQYF,TGTGCCAGCAGTTCACTAGCGGAGGATACGCAGTATTTT
NA,NA,TRBV19,TRBJ1-5,CASSIGGTSNQPQHF,TGTGCCAGTAGTATAGGAGGAACAAGTAATCAGCCCCAGCATTTT
many,TRBD1,TRBV27,TRBJ2-7,CASRTTGGAGSYEQYF,TGTGCCAGCAGGACTACAGGGGGCGCTGGGTCCTACGAGCAGTACTTC
few,TRBD2,TRBV7-9,TRBJ2-1,CASSLLGPGTSGRTVYNEQFF,TGTGCCAGCAGCCTACTTGGCCCCGGGACTAGCGGGAGAACGGTCTACAATGAGCAGTTCTTC
few,TRBD1,TRBV5-1,TRBJ2-1,CASSFGTGSSYNEQFF,TGCGCCAGCAGCTTCGGGACAGGTAGCTCCTACAATGAGCAGTTCTTC
few,NA,TRBV6-5,TRBJ1-5,CASSYNRVTSNQPQHF,TGTGCCAGCAGTTACAACAGGGTTACCAGCAATCAGCCCCAGCATTTT
NA,NA,TRBV6-1,TRBJ1-2,CASNTGLPKGYTF,TGTGCCAGCAATACGGGCCTCCCAAAGGGCTACACCTTC
many,NA,TRBV18,TRBJ1-3,CASSYQDSGNTIYF,TGTGCCAGCTCATACCAAGACTCTGGAAACACCATATATTTT
few,NA,TRBV12-3/TRBV12-4,TRBJ2-5,CASSLRQSLTQYF,TGTGCCAGCAGTTTACGACAGTCCTTGACCCAGTACTTC
few,TRBD2,TRBV6-2/TRBV6-3,TRBJ2-3,CASSAGTNLFSGTQYF,TGTGCCAGCAGTGCCGGGACTAATCTTTTTAGCGGTACGCAGTATTTT
NA,NA,TRBV7-6,TRBJ2-1,CASSQGGLIRSYNEQFF,TGCGCCAGCAGCCAGGGGGGGCTCATCCGCTCCTACAATGAGCAGTTCTTC
NA,NA,TRBV9,TRBJ1-4,CASSVGAGGTNEKLFF,TGTGCCAGCAGCGTTGGGGCCGGGGGCACTAATGAAAAACTGTTTTTT
NA,NA,TRBV6-1,TRBJ1-1,CASSESRQRNTEAFF,TGTGCCAGCAGTGAATCCCGACAGAGGAACACTGAAGCTTTCTTT
many,NA,TRBV5-1,TRBJ2-1,CASSPEPGRDEQFF,TGCGCCAGCAGCCCTGAGCCGGGCAGGGATGAGCAGTTCTTC